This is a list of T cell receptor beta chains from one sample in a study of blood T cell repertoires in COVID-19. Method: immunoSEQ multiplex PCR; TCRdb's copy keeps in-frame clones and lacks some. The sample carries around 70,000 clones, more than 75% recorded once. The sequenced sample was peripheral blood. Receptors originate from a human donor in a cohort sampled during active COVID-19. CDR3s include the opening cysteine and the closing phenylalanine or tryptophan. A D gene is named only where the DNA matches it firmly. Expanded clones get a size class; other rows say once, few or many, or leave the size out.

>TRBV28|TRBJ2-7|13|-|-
TGTGCCAGCAGTTTTGGGACTACAGGGATCAGCGACTTC
CASSFGTTGISDF
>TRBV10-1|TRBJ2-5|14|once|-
TGCGCCAGCAGTGAGGGGAGTAGGGATGAGACCCAGTACTTC
CASSEGSRDETQYF
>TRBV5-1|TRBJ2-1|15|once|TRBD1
TGCGCCAGCAGCCAGGCCGGGACAGAATACAATGAGCAGTTCTTC
CASSQAGTEYNEQFF
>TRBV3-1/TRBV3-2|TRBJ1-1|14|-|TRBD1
TGTGCCAGCAGCCAAGATACAGGGGCAACTGAAGCTTTCTTT
CASSQDTGATEAFF
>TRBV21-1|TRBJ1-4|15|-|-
TGTGCCAGCAGCACCAGGACTGCAACTAATGAAAAACTGTTTTTT
CASSTRTATNEKLFF
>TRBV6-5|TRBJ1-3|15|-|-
TGTGCCAGCAGTTCTTGGACAGTCCCCGGAAACACCATATATTTT
CASSSWTVPGNTIYF
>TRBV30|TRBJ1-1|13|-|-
TGTGCCTGGAGTGTCAGGGGTGGGACTGAAGCTTTCTTT
CAWSVRGGTEAFF
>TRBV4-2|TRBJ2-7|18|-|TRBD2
TGTGCCAGCAGCCAAGATGGGATAGCGGGAGGCCTAGGTAGCGAGCAGTACTTC
CASSQDGIAGGLGSEQYF
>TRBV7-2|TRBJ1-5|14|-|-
TGTGCCAGCAGTCCATCACAGTACAATCAGCCCCAGCATTTT
CASSPSQYNQPQHF
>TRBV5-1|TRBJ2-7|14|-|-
TGCGCCAGCAGCCCCGGGACTGGGGCCTACGAGCAGTACTTC
CASSPGTGAYEQYF
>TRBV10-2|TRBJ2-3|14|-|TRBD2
TGCGCCAGCCGACTAGCGGGAGATACAGATACGCAGTATTTT
CASRLAGDTDTQYF
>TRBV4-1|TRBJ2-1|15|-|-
TGCGCCAGCAGCCAAGAGGGGAGCTCCTACAATGAGCAGTTCTTC
CASSQEGSSYNEQFF
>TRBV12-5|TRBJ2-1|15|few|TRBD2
TGTGCTAGTGGTAAAGGCGTTAGCGGGTTCTATGAGCAGTTCTTC
CASGKGVSGFYEQFF
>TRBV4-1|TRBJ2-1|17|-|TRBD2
TGCGCCAGCAGCCAAGGATCTTTGGCTAGCGGATACAATGAGCAGTTCTTC
CASSQGSLASGYNEQFF
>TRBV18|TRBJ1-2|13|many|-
TGTGCCAGCTCGGAAGACTCAGACTATGGCTACACCTTC
CASSEDSDYGYTF
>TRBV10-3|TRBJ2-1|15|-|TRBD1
TGTGCCATCAGTGAGGGACAGGGGGCCTACAATGAGCAGTTCTTC
CAISEGQGAYNEQFF